This TCR beta chain was found in a study of shared clonotypes between healthy human individuals. General study points: Memory subsets generally showed lower estimated richness than naive subsets.

Donors had no recently reported acute infections or vaccinations and were HIV-negative. The CDR3 is 12 residues long. Germline lookup yields CDR1 MDHEN and CDR2 SYDVKM. The V gene lost 6 bases and the J gene lost 2 bases, with 8 bases spanning the gap. Several immunoSEQ plates held equal portions of the genomic DNA taken from each subset. Sequencing used immunoSEQ multiplex PCR; TCRdb keeps in-frame clones, though not all of them. The sample holds just under 95,000 clones, 68% seen once. As regards this clone: The antigen is unknown.

The specimen sequenced was memory CD8+ T cells sorted from blood. The subset here: CD45RO+ cells pooled with CCR7-negative TemRA cells. V is TRBV28 and J is TRBJ2-7; D not certain. The sequence was obtained from a young man in good health. The CDR3 coding sequence is TGTGCCAGCAGCCCGGCTACCTACGAGCAGTACTTC. Protein: CASSPATYEQYF.